This T cell receptor (beta chain) was obtained from a study of blood T cell repertoires in COVID-19. About the study: The study drew acute and convalescent COVID-19 samples from the United States, Italy and Spain.

Sequenced by immunoSEQ multiplex PCR; TCRdb stores in-frame clones only, minus some. Among 200,000 to 250,000 clones listed, almost 85% were seen once. Seattle researchers signed up patients amid active infection and tracked them longitudinally. V lost 5 bases to trimming and J lost 6 bases; unmatched junction nucleotides: 9. Germline CDR1 reads SGHTA; CDR2 reads FQGNSA. The CDR3 consists of 14 residues. This chain connects TRBV7-2 to TRBJ2-7; 8 bases map to TRBD1. The receptor was derived from a woman aged 70-85 years with COVID-19, enrolled during active disease. The specimen was peripheral blood. CDR3 DNA: TGTGCCAGCAGCCTGGACAGGGCTATGGTCGAGCAGTACTTC. Translating gives CASSLDRAMVEQYF.